This T cell receptor (beta chain) was recorded in a study of shared clonotypes between healthy human individuals. The study's findings and limits: Against clonotypes common to all four donors, non-shared ones had lower generation probabilities. Generally, estimated richness proved larger in naive subsets than it did in memory subsets.

Caucasian adults residing in Nashville, Tennessee made up all the donors. Researchers ran the assay at a deep level. TCRdb keeps only in-frame clones here, not all; method: immunoSEQ multiplex PCR. Here the sample spans millions of clones, approximately 92% being singletons. V lost 1 base and J lost 4; bases outside the gene matches: 5. The CDR3 is made up of 15 amino acids. Germline loops: CDR1 GTSNPN, CDR2 SVGIG (reference sequence). Remarks on this clone: Its antigen is not known.

This rearrangement joins TRBV30 to TRBJ2-2; TRBD1 matches 8 bases. Material for sequencing was naive CD4+ T cells sorted from blood. Indicated subset: CD45RA+ positively selected. The source of this sequence is a young man in good health. CDR3 nucleotide sequence: TGTGCCTGGAGTGGCAGGGGGCAGGGCACCGGGGAGCTGTTTTTT. Its protein is CAWSGRGQGTGELFF.